This paragraph covers one TCR beta chain sequence. This clonotype was counted a few times. No cognate antigen has been identified for it. Base qualities are not provided; no much larger clone lies one nucleotide away. Looking up the germline V gene yields CDR1 SGHAT and CDR2 FQNNGV. V is reduced by 0 bases and J by 5 bases, leaving a spacing of 5 bases between them. The CDR3, cysteine through phenylalanine, is 13 amino acids long. The CDR3 DNA has 39 bases and is translated from base 1. The sample originates from a study of T cells in Graves' hyperthyroidism and ophthalmopathy (dated by TCRdb to between 2018 and 2021). Turning to the overall study: Peripheral blood samples were taken at initial diagnosis, before any treatment was given. To identify distinguishing TCR V-J signatures, a discovery cohort of 90 to 100 patients was used, comprising under 45 with Graves' ophthalmopathy and under 60 with stable Graves' hyperthyroidism. Prospective prediction of ophthalmopathy was tested in an independent validation cohort of some 19 hyperthyroidism patients and 17 patients who later progressed to ophthalmopathy. The approximately 100 discovery patients were divided at random into training and test sets in a 7:3 ratio. Thyroid tissue and blood T-cell repertoires from six or seven Graves' hyperthyroidism patients were also compared in the study. After sampling, hyperthyroidism patients received methimazole starting at 30 mg daily, and ophthalmopathy patients received high-dose intravenous methylprednisolone. According to the paper, TCR Vbeta CDR3 sequencing was carried out on 135 peripheral blood samples, which came from 40 to 45 ophthalmopathy, approximately 72 hyperthyroidism and about 17 progressor patients. Overall study outcomes, separate from this receptor: Blood samples also contained most of the expanded thyroid clonotypes (frequency above 0.001), which suggests that blood repertoires may reflect thyroid immune responses. A 13 V-J signature model separated ophthalmopathy from stable hyperthyroidism, with nearly 90% sensitivity and 81% to 82% specificity in cross-validation and 80%/75% in testing. No statistical method was used to fix the sample size in advance, and group allocation was not hidden from the investigators. In validation, the model predicted progression to ophthalmopathy a median of approximately 6.6 months before onset, with around 70% sensitivity and about 72% specificity.

A patient counted as having stable Graves' hyperthyroidism if no progression to ophthalmopathy occurred over 18 months of follow-up. Hyperthyroidism patients were newly diagnosed, had a disease duration of under 2 months, and were aged 18 to 65 years. The study excluded patients with uncontrolled infections, other autoimmune diseases, pregnancy or lactation. Clinical symptoms, serum thyroxine and TRAb, thyroid ultrasound, and orbital computed tomography formed the basis for the diagnoses. Ficoll-Paque density gradient centrifugation was used to isolate PBMCs from 8 to 10 ml of fresh peripheral blood. Trizol reagent was used to extract total RNA, and RNA quality was then checked on an Agilent 2100 Bioanalyzer. The TCR beta CDR3 regions were amplified from the RNA transcripts. The first round of RT-PCR for the TCR CDR3 was performed with the HTBI primer set and the Qiagen OneStep RT-PCR kit. Libraries were constructed in a second round of multiplex PCR, after which size selection and purification were carried out. Libraries were sequenced paired-end with 100 bp reads on an Illumina HiSeq2000. In the original analysis: SOAPnuke was used to process the raw data, throwing out any read that contained adapters or uncalled bases, had a mean Phred below 15, or lacked an exact constant-primer or identifier match. High-quality paired reads were merged using COPE v1.2.5, and each unique nucleotide sequence was defined as a clonotype. Clonotypes were aligned to IMGT TRBV, TRBD and TRBJ reference segments using MiTCR v1.1. Analysis was restricted to V-J combinations with a frequency above 0.0001, which covered just over 98% of repertoires. The TCS score was defined as the ratio of F50 (clonal expansion) to E x V (chaos), calculated using BLOSUM62-based TCRdist between CDR3 peptides within each V-J. Welch's t-statistics and random forest reduced roughly 500 V-J features to 10 to 15, which were used in a naive Bayes classifier (R e1071). TCRdb cleaned the public reads at Q25 with fastp, built clones with MiXCR and kept in-frame beta chains. Rows are unified per CDR3 protein, each entry keeping the most common DNA and genes. TCRdb, not the authors, supplied the V and J calls. For this sample the table gives some 720,000 distinct CDR3 sequences, of which roughly 17% were detected only once. The ten largest clonotypes hold roughly 8% of the sample.

Sequenced material: blood. The origin of this receptor is a man between 18 and 35 years old with Graves' hyperthyroidism. The V and J genes are TRBV11-2 and TRBJ1-3, with the D gene uncertain. At the DNA level, the sequence is TGTGCCAGCAGCTTAGAGTTCCGAAACACCATATATTTT. Its coded protein is CASSLEFRNTIYF.